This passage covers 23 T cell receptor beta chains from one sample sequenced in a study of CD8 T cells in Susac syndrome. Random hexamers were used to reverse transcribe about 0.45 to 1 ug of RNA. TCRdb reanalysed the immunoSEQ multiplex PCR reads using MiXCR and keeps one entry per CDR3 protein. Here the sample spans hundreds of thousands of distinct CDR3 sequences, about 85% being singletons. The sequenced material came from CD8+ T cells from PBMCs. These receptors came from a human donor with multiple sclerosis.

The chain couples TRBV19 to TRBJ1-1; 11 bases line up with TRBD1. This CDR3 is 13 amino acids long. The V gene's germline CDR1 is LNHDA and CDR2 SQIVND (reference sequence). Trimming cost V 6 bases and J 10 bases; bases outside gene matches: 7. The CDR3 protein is CASSLGQGASAFF. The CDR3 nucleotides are TGTGCCAGTAGCCTCGGACAGGGGGCTTCAGCTTTCTTT.

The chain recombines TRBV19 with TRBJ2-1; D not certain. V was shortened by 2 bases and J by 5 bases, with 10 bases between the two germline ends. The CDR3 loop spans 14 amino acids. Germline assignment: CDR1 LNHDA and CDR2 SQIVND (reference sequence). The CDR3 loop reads CASSIRSSNNEQFF. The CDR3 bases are TGTGCCAGTAGTATACGGTCCAGTAACAATGAGCAGTTCTTC.

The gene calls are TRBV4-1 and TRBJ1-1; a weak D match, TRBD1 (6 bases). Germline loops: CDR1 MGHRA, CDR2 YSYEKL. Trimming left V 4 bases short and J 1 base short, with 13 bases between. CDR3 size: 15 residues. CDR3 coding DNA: TGCGCCAGCAGCCTCTTAGGGACACCGAACACTGAAGCTTTCTTT. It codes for CASSLLGTPNTEAFF.

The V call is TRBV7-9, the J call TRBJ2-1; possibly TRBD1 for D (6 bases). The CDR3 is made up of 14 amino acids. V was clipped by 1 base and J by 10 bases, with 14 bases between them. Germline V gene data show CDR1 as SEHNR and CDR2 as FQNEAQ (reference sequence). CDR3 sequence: CASSLVARGEEQFF. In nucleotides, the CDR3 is TGTGCCAGCAGCTTAGTAGCCAGGGGAGAAGAGCAGTTCTTC.

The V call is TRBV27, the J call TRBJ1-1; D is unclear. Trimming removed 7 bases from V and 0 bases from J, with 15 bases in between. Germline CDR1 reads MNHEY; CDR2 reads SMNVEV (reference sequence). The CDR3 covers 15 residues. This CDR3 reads CASILSGALNTEAFF. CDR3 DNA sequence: TGTGCCAGCATTCTGTCCGGAGCGTTGAACACTGAAGCTTTCTTT.

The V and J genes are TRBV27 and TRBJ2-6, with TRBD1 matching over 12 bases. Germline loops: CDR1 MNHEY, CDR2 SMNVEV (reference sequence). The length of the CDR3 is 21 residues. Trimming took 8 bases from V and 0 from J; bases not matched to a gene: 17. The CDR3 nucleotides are TGTGCCAGCCTGGGACCTGACCCGGGACAGGGGGCATCCTCTGGGGCCAACGTCCTGACTTTC. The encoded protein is CASLGPDPGQGASSGANVLTF.

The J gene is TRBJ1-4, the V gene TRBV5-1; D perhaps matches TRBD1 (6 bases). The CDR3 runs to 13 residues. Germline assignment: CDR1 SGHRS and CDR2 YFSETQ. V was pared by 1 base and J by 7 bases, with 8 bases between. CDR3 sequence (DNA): TGCGCCAGCAGCTTGACCAGGGGTGAAAAACTGTTTTTT. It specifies CASSLTRGEKLFF.

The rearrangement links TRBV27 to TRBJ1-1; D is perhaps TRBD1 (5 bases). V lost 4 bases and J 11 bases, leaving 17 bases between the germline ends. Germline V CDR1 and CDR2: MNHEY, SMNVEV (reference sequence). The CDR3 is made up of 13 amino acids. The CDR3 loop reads CASSWDQGGRAFF. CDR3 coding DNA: TGTGCCAGCAGTTGGGACCAGGGCGGGCGGGCTTTCTTT.

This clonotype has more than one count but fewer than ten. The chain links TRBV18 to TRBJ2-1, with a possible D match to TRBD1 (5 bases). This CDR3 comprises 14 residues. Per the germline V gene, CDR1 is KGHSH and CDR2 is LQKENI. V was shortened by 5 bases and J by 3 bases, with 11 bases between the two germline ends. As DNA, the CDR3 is TGTGCCAGCTCAGCCCAAGACAGCTACAATGAGCAGTTCTTC. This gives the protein CASSAQDSYNEQFF. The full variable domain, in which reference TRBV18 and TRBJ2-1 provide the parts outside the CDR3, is NAGVMQNPRHLVRRRGQEARLRCSPMKGHSHVYWYRQLPEEGLKFMVYLQKENIIDESGMPKERFSAEFPKEGPSILRIQQVVRGDSAAYFCASSAQDSYNEQFFGPGTRLTVL.

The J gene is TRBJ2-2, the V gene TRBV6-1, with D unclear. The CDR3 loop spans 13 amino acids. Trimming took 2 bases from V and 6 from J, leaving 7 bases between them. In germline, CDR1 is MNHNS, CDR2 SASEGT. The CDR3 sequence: CASSETGAGELFF. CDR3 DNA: TGTGCCAGCAGTGAAACTGGCGCCGGGGAGCTGTTTTTT.

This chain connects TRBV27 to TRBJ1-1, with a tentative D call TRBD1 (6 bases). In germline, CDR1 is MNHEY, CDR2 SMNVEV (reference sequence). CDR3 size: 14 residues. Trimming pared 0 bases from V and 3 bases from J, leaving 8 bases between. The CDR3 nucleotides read TGTGCCAGCAGTTTATCTCAGGGGCACACTGAAGCTTTCTTT. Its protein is CASSLSQGHTEAFF.

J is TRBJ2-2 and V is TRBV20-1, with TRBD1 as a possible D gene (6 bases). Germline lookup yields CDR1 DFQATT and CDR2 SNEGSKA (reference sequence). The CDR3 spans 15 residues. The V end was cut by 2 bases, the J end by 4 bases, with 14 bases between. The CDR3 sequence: CSARYTGSGTGELFF. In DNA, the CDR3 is TGCAGTGCTAGATACACAGGGTCGGGCACCGGGGAGCTGTTTTTT.

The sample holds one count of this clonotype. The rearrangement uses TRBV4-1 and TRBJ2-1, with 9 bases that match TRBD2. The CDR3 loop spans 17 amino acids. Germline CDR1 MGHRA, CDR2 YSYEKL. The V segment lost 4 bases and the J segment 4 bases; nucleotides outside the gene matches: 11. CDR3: CASSLTELAGDYNEQFF. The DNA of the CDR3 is TGCGCCAGCAGCCTTACAGAACTAGCGGGCGATTACAATGAGCAGTTCTTC.

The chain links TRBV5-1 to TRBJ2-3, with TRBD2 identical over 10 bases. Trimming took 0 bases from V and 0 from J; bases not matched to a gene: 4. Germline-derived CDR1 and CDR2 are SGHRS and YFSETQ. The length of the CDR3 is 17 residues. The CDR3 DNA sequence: TGCGCCAGCAGCTTGGCAGGACTAGCGGTTAGCACAGATACGCAGTATTTT. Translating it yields CASSLAGLAVSTDTQYF.

The CDR3 nucleotides are TGTGCCAGCAGCTCTCCCGGGCAGGGATTGGTGGGCACTGAAGCTTTCTTT. It translates to CASSSPGQGLVGTEAFF. The chain combines TRBV3-1 with TRBJ1-1; tentative D call: TRBD1 (5 bases). This CDR3 contains 17 residues. CDR1 and CDR2 (germline): LGHDT, YNNKEL (reference sequence). Trimming cost V 5 bases and J 4 bases, with 23 bases left between them.

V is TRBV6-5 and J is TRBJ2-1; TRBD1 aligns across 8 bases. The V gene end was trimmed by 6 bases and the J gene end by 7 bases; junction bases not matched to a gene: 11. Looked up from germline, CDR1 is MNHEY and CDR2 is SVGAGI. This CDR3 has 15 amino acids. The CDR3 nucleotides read TGTGCCAGCAGCCAGGACAGGGTAATTCGAAATGAGCAGTTCTTC. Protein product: CASSQDRVIRNEQFF.

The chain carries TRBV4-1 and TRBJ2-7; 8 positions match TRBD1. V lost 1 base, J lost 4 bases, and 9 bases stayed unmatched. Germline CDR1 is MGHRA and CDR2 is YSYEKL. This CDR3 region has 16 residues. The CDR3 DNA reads TGCGCCAGCAGCCAAGCCCGGACAGGGTTGGTTTACGAGCAGTACTTC. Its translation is CASSQARTGLVYEQYF.

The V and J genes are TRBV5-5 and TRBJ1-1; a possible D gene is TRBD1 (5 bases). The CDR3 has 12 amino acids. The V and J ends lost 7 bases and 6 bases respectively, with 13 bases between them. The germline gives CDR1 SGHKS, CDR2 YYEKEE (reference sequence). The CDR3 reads CASGTLIAEAFF. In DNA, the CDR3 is TGTGCCAGCGGGACCTTGATCGCTGAAGCTTTCTTT.

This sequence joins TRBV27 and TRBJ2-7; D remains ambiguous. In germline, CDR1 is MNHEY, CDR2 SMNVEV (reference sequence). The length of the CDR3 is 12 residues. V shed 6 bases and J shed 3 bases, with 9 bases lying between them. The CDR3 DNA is TGTGCCAGCAGGGATCCAAACTACGAGCAGTACTTC. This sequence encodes CASRDPNYEQYF.

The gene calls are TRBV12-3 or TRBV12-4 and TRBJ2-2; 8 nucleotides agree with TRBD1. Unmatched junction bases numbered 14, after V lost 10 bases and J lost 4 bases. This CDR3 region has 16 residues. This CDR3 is CAIMTGEVLGTGELFF. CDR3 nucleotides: TGTGCCATTATGACAGGGGAGGTCCTTGGCACCGGGGAGCTGTTTTTT.

The DNA for the CDR3 is TGTGCCAGCAGTTTAGGGGGGGATATCTACGAGCAGTACTTC. Protein product: CASSLGGDIYEQYF. V is TRBV27 and J is TRBJ2-7; 7 nucleotides agree with TRBD2. The CDR3 runs 14 residues. Germline loops: CDR1 MNHEY, CDR2 SMNVEV (reference sequence). V shed 2 bases, J shed 3 bases, and the junction held 4 bases outside the gene matches.

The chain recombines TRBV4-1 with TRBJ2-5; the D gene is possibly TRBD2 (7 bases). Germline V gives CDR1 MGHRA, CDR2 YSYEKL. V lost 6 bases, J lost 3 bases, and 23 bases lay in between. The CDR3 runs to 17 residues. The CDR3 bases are TGCGCCAGCAGTCGGGAACAGGGAGGGGAGGGGGAAGAGACCCAGTACTTC. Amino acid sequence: CASSREQGGEGEETQYF.

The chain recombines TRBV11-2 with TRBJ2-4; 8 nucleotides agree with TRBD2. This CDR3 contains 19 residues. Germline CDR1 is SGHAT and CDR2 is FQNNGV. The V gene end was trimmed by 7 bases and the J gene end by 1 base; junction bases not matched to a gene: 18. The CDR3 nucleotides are TGTGCCAGCACCTTTCTAGGCGGGAGCGGGGGACTTGCCAAAAACATTCAGTACTTC. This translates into CASTFLGGSGGLAKNIQYF.